The source of this TCR beta chain is a study of cytomegalovirus exposure and HLA in healthy donors. Study-level background: Some 85 million unique TCRs, all from HLA-typed donors, were included in an early release of the data.

To note about this clone: Its antigen is currently unknown.

PCR was performed using 60 Vbeta and 13 Jbeta primers. Using immunoSEQ multiplex PCR, the repertoire was profiled, and TCRdb retains in-frame clones only, with some absent. This sample has roughly 120,000 clones; over 15% occur once, and the top ten carry over 1.5%. Study conclusions and caveats: Reports showed the classifier diagnosing cytomegalovirus status with high specificity and sensitivity. Later analysis suggested links between common viral pathogens and several top significant clusters.

The sample comprised PBMCs. The clonotype comes from a woman aged 18-35 years in good health and CMV-seronegative.

Here the CDR3 reads CAIHSNTEAFF. The DNA of the CDR3 is TGTGCCATCCATTCGAACACTGAAGCTTTCTTT. V gene TRBV10-3 combines with J gene TRBJ1-1; D is ambiguous. The CDR3 extends over 11 amino acids. The germline V gene has CDR1 ENHRY and CDR2 SYGVKD. V was pared by 8 bases and J by 1 base, with 5 bases between.